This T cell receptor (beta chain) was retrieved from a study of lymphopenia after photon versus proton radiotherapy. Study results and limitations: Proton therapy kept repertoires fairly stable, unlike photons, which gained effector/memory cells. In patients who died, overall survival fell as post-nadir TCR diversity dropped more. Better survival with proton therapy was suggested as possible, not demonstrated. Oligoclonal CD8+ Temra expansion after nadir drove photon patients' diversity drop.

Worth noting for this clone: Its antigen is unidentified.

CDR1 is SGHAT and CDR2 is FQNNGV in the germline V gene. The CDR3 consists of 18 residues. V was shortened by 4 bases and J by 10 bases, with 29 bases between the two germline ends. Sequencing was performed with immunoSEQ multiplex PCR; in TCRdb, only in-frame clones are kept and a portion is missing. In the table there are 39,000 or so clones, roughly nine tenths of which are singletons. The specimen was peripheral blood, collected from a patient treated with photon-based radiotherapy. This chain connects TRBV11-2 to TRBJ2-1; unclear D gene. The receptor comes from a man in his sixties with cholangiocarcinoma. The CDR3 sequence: CASSSIRVLDYKPWEQFF. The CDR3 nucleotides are TGTGCCAGCAGCTCAATAAGGGTCTTGGATTACAAGCCGTGGGAGCAGTTCTTC.